The 3 T cell receptor beta chains below were found in one sample sequenced in a study of T cell repertoires in cytomegalovirus infection. A single record per CDR3 protein comes from TCRdb applying MiXCR to the reads. The profile shows a few hundred thousand distinct CDR3 sequences, about 15% of them singletons. Input material: CD8+ T cells from PBMCs. All receptors come from a human donor in good health (CMV status not recorded). Some clones in this sample may be carry-over from other donors' samples.

J is TRBJ2-3 and V is TRBV29-1; D uncertain. V was trimmed by 6 bases and J by 0 bases, leaving 16 bases between them. Germline V CDR1 and CDR2: SQVTM, ANQGSEA. The CDR3 runs to 15 residues. CDR3 DNA: TGCAGCGTCTCGATTACAAGGATTAGCACAGATACGCAGTATTTT. Translating it yields CSVSITRISTDTQYF.

The rearrangement links TRBV6-2 or TRBV6-3 to TRBJ2-7; 8 bases are a match to TRBD1. Germline CDR1 MNHEY, CDR2 SVGEGT. V was pared by 3 bases and J by 4 bases, with 8 bases of the junction left unmatched. The CDR3 runs 15 residues. The CDR3 DNA sequence: TGTGCCAGCAGTTATCCAGGGGGCAGGAAGTACGAGCAGTACTTC. It translates to CASSYPGGRKYEQYF.

This clonotype turned up a few times. The chain combines TRBV5-6 with TRBJ2-3, with 7 bases lining up with TRBD2. Trimming took 1 base from V and 0 from J; bases not matched to a gene: 5. Germline CDR1 and CDR2: SGHDT and YYEEEE. The CDR3 consists of 16 residues. For the CDR3, the DNA is TGTGCCAGCAGCTTGTGGGAGGGCGCGAGCACAGATACGCAGTATTTT. Amino acids: CASSLWEGASTDTQYF. The whole variable domain, filled in from reference TRBV5-6 and TRBJ2-3, reads DAGVTQSPTHLIKTRGQQVTLRCSPKSGHDTVSWYQQALGQGPQFIFQYYEEEERQRGNFPDRFSGHQFPNYSSELNVNALLLGDSALYLCASSLWEGASTDTQYFGPGTRLTVL.